The rows below give T cell receptor beta chains drawn from one sample of a study of control samples from healthy donors and cancer patients. Only in-frame clones appear in the TCRdb table, and some are missing; sequencing was by immunoSEQ multiplex PCR. The sample yields some 130,000 clones, approximately 90% seen once. Sequences were obtained from blood. The source is a man in his late teens or twenties in good health. CDR3s leave out the opening cysteine and the closing phenylalanine or tryptophan. The order of the fields is D gene, V gene, CDR3 protein. A D gene is named only where the DNA matches it firmly.

d_gene: .; v_gene: TRBV19; CDR3aa: ASSIVSYTGELF
d_gene: .; v_gene: TRBV19; CDR3aa: ASKEAGNSNQPQH
d_gene: .; v_gene: TRBV6-5; CDR3aa: ASRGGSSYNEQF
d_gene: .; v_gene: TRBV4-1; CDR3aa: ASSQGGTYNEQF
d_gene: .; v_gene: TRBV18; CDR3aa: ASSPRADLETQY
d_gene: TRBD2; v_gene: TRBV7-9; CDR3aa: ASSFSGGANEQF
d_gene: .; v_gene: TRBV27; CDR3aa: ASRQGVNSPLH
d_gene: .; v_gene: TRBV5-1; CDR3aa: ASSLEPSRNTIY
d_gene: .; v_gene: TRBV12-3/TRBV12-4; CDR3aa: ASSLMHQPQH
d_gene: TRBD2; v_gene: TRBV7-3; CDR3aa: ASSPLVAGGQGNEQF
d_gene: TRBD2; v_gene: TRBV11-2; CDR3aa: ASSRLAGNSYEQY
d_gene: TRBD1; v_gene: TRBV6-1; CDR3aa: ASSEGPTGGNQPQH
d_gene: .; v_gene: TRBV2; CDR3aa: ASSASGSTGELF
d_gene: .; v_gene: TRBV5-1; CDR3aa: ASSLIGTREQY
d_gene: .; v_gene: TRBV9; CDR3aa: ASSVEGAGGPQETQY
d_gene: .; v_gene: TRBV7-6; CDR3aa: ASSSGPRGLDEQY
d_gene: TRBD2; v_gene: TRBV6-1; CDR3aa: ASSAGLAGAYNEQF
d_gene: .; v_gene: TRBV2; CDR3aa: ASSPGSDGYT
d_gene: .; v_gene: TRBV4-1; CDR3aa: ASSQDRTNYGYT
d_gene: TRBD1; v_gene: TRBV10-1; CDR3aa: ASSERTGGYNEQF
d_gene: .; v_gene: TRBV18; CDR3aa: ASSTGSGNTIY
d_gene: TRBD2; v_gene: TRBV11-2; CDR3aa: ASSFPTSGGFSYNEQF
d_gene: .; v_gene: TRBV5-1; CDR3aa: ASSLAAVRDSGNTIY
d_gene: .; v_gene: TRBV6-1; CDR3aa: ASSEAGLREQY
d_gene: .; v_gene: TRBV11-2; CDR3aa: ASSLVGGIGEKLF
d_gene: .; v_gene: TRBV9; CDR3aa: ASSPPLRPGNEQF
d_gene: .; v_gene: TRBV5-1; CDR3aa: ASSFIGPAGEKLF
d_gene: TRBD2; v_gene: TRBV4-2; CDR3aa: ASSRVSSGVNTDTQY
d_gene: TRBD1; v_gene: TRBV30; CDR3aa: AWSVRGGQGNYGYT
d_gene: TRBD1; v_gene: TRBV5-1; CDR3aa: ASRDRGTSPLH